This TCR beta chain was identified during a study of T cells in Graves' hyperthyroidism and ophthalmopathy. Broader study findings: Blood also contained most expanded thyroid clonotypes above 0.001.

The table lists this clonotype with a few counts. As yet, its antigen is unknown. V was cut by 0 bases and J by 5 bases, with 14 bases left in between. The germline gives CDR1 SGHTS, CDR2 YDEGEE. The CDR3 is 15 amino acids. RNA transcripts served as the template for amplifying TCR beta CDR3 regions. TCR CDR3 regions were first amplified by RT-PCR with HTBI primers. TCRdb itself ran the multiplex PCR reads through MiXCR, one entry per CDR3 protein. The sample yields 640,000 or so distinct CDR3 sequences, approximately 14% seen once. Diagnoses used clinical symptoms, serum thyroxine and TRAb, thyroid ultrasound and orbital computed tomography.

The sequencing input was blood. The clonotype originates from a woman in her thirties or forties with Graves' ophthalmopathy. The chain recombines TRBV5-8 with TRBJ2-5; tentatively, D is TRBD1 (6 bases). CDR3 residues: CASSLGTETRETQYF. The CDR3 DNA reads TGTGCCAGCAGCTTGGGGACAGAAACCAGGGAGACCCAGTACTTC.